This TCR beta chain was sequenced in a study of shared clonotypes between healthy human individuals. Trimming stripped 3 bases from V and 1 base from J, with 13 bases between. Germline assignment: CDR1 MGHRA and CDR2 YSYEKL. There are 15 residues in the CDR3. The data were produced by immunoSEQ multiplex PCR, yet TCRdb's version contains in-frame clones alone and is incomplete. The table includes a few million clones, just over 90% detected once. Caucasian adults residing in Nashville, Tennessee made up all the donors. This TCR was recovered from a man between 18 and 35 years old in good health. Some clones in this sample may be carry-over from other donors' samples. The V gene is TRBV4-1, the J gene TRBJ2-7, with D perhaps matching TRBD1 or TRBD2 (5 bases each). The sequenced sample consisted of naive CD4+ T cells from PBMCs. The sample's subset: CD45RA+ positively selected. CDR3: CASSHGTESSYEQYF. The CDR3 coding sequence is TGCGCCAGCAGCCACGGGACGGAGTCTTCCTACGAGCAGTACTTC.